A selection of T cell receptor beta chains follows, all from one sample in a study of T cells in Graves' hyperthyroidism and ophthalmopathy. TCRdb itself ran the multiplex PCR reads through MiXCR, one entry per CDR3 protein. The sample shows roughly 700,000 distinct CDR3 sequences, 14% of them seen only once. Sequencing was performed on blood. These receptors were obtained from a woman aged 18-29 years with Graves' hyperthyroidism. Both conserved end residues are trimmed from each CDR3. Fields, in order: V gene, J gene, CDR3 protein.

v_call: TRBV7-9; j_call: TRBJ2-7; cdr3_aa: ASRGGVTYEQY
v_call: TRBV5-1; j_call: TRBJ2-1; cdr3_aa: ASNDGDGITEQF
v_call: TRBV18; j_call: TRBJ2-2; cdr3_aa: ASSPRSQSTGELF
v_call: TRBV6-1; j_call: TRBJ1-1; cdr3_aa: ASRGTNDRGEAF
v_call: TRBV3-1; j_call: TRBJ1-3; cdr3_aa: ASSQRDTIY
v_call: TRBV30; j_call: TRBJ1-3; cdr3_aa: AWSVQGGPGNTIY
v_call: TRBV29-1; j_call: TRBJ2-2; cdr3_aa: SAGGRTGELF
v_call: TRBV7-3; j_call: TRBJ2-2; cdr3_aa: ASSSTLPGGELF
v_call: TRBV27; j_call: TRBJ2-2; cdr3_aa: ASSLYLRLPAGELF
v_call: TRBV11-2; j_call: TRBJ2-7; cdr3_aa: ASSLSGTGFNEQY
v_call: TRBV20-1; j_call: TRBJ2-3; cdr3_aa: SASGVASTDTQY
v_call: TRBV11-2; j_call: TRBJ2-1; cdr3_aa: ASSLLNTGPRQF
v_call: TRBV18; j_call: TRBJ2-1; cdr3_aa: ASSLVRTGDNEQF
v_call: TRBV18; j_call: TRBJ1-1; cdr3_aa: ASSQGQGPNTEAF
v_call: TRBV12-3/TRBV12-4; j_call: TRBJ1-4; cdr3_aa: ASSRQGQINEKLF
v_call: TRBV7-9; j_call: TRBJ1-5; cdr3_aa: ASSLGTGNAQPQH
v_call: TRBV13; j_call: TRBJ2-1; cdr3_aa: ASSLGLARTYNEQF
v_call: TRBV27; j_call: TRBJ1-5; cdr3_aa: ASRPTGGHQPQH
v_call: TRBV2; j_call: TRBJ1-5; cdr3_aa: ASNGAGERQPQH
v_call: TRBV7-9; j_call: TRBJ2-7; cdr3_aa: ASSLGQYYEQY
v_call: TRBV12-3/TRBV12-4; j_call: TRBJ1-4; cdr3_aa: ASSFAETGGGEKLF
v_call: TRBV7-2; j_call: TRBJ2-3; cdr3_aa: ASSSGTSEGDTQY
v_call: TRBV2; j_call: TRBJ2-7; cdr3_aa: ASRAGTSGSYEQY
v_call: TRBV19; j_call: TRBJ2-1; cdr3_aa: ASSIGDLSYNEQF
v_call: TRBV15; j_call: TRBJ2-4; cdr3_aa: ATSRDKFRGPKNIQY
v_call: TRBV20-1; j_call: TRBJ2-1; cdr3_aa: SASSGGMDEQF
v_call: TRBV6-1; j_call: TRBJ2-7; cdr3_aa: ASSPTGRKVSYEQY
v_call: TRBV12-3/TRBV12-4; j_call: TRBJ2-3; cdr3_aa: ASSSRPTETDTQY
v_call: TRBV7-2; j_call: TRBJ1-1; cdr3_aa: ASSLSGFMNTEAF
v_call: TRBV20-1; j_call: TRBJ1-2; cdr3_aa: SASGTSYAYGYT
v_call: TRBV20-1; j_call: TRBJ1-1; cdr3_aa: SARIDSLNTEAF
v_call: TRBV5-4; j_call: TRBJ2-7; cdr3_aa: ASGRADGTYEQY
v_call: TRBV5-1; j_call: TRBJ2-7; cdr3_aa: ASGTGTYAYEQY
v_call: TRBV28; j_call: TRBJ1-2; cdr3_aa: ASRQGTLNYGYT
v_call: TRBV27; j_call: TRBJ2-1; cdr3_aa: ASSLSVGLPHEQF
v_call: TRBV4-1; j_call: TRBJ2-2; cdr3_aa: ASSQPSSGRRGGELF
v_call: TRBV14; j_call: TRBJ2-1; cdr3_aa: ASSQATLLRDNEQF
v_call: TRBV20-1; j_call: TRBJ2-7; cdr3_aa: SAFRASIYEQY
v_call: TRBV7-9; j_call: TRBJ1-3; cdr3_aa: ASSWDRSSGNTIY
v_call: TRBV7-6; j_call: TRBJ1-1; cdr3_aa: ASSLSGRHEAF
v_call: TRBV6-1; j_call: TRBJ2-3; cdr3_aa: ASTLRYTDTQY
v_call: TRBV20-1; j_call: TRBJ1-1; cdr3_aa: SAWIKDTEAF
v_call: TRBV7-3; j_call: TRBJ2-5; cdr3_aa: ASSSVAGTETQY
v_call: TRBV20-1; j_call: TRBJ2-3; cdr3_aa: SALNTDTQY
v_call: TRBV4-2; j_call: TRBJ2-5; cdr3_aa: ASTPTREGRETQY
v_call: TRBV6-2/TRBV6-3; j_call: TRBJ2-5; cdr3_aa: ASSLGPSQGTQY